This T cell receptor beta chain was captured in a study of blood T cell repertoires in COVID-19. At the level of the study: Samples taken during acute and convalescent COVID-19 were collected in the United States, Italy and Spain. PBMCs, B-cell-depleted T cells, or T cells were the source of the cDNA or gDNA that made up the material.

In the original processing: By means of reference gene primer amplification, nucleated cell counts were estimated. Sequencing was performed with immunoSEQ multiplex PCR; in TCRdb, only in-frame clones are kept and a portion is missing. V and J calls plus clone size are reproduced from that table; the DNA served to infer D and trimming. The table has 90,000 to 100,000 clones, roughly 72% seen once; the top ten hold about 26%. The CDR3 has 14 residues. Unmatched junction bases numbered 9, after V lost 5 bases and J lost 6 bases. Germline CDR1 and CDR2: MNHEY and SMNVEV (reference sequence). The sample comprised peripheral blood. The origin of this receptor is a woman aged 60-70 years in a cohort sampled during active or convalescent COVID-19. The V and J genes are TRBV27 and TRBJ1-1; 7 bases line up with TRBD1. The CDR3 spells CASSGDREVAEAFF. The DNA for the CDR3 is TGTGCCAGCAGTGGAGACAGGGAGGTGGCTGAAGCTTTCTTT.